The sequence of this TCR beta chain was determined in a study of control samples from healthy donors and cancer patients. TCRdb's table, derived via immunoSEQ multiplex PCR, lists solely in-frame clones and lacks some. The repertoire includes some 120,000 clones, around 90% of them detected once, and 2% to 2.5% sits in the top ten. The CDR3 consists of 13 residues. V lost 7 bases to trimming and J lost 1 base, with 11 bases between them. Germline V CDR1 and CDR2: ENHRY, SYGVKD. The clonotype originates from a young man in good health. The sequenced sample consisted of blood. The V and J genes are TRBV10-3 and TRBJ2-7; D may be TRBD2 (6 bases). CDR3 sequence: CAITSGRSYEQYF. The CDR3 DNA follows: TGTGCCATCACGAGCGGGCGTTCCTACGAGCAGTACTTC.